This T cell receptor (beta chain) is drawn from a study of T cells in Graves' hyperthyroidism and ophthalmopathy. Researchers amplified the TCR beta CDR3 regions from RNA transcripts. In the first-round RT-PCR of the TCR CDR3, the HTBI primer set was used. TCRdb reprocessed the multiplex PCR reads via MiXCR and lists one record per CDR3 protein. The table lists a few hundred thousand distinct CDR3 sequences, more than 13% of them singletons. It was roughly 10 ml of fresh peripheral blood that supplied the PBMCs. The sequence was collected from a woman in her thirties with Graves' hyperthyroidism. The sample consisted of blood.

Here the CDR3 DNA reads TGTGCCACCCTTCCATGGGATATGAACACTGAAGCTTTCTTT. Translation: CATLPWDMNTEAFF. The V call is TRBV6-1, the J call TRBJ1-1; D remains unclear. CDR3 size: 14 residues. V was shortened by 10 bases and J by 0 bases, with 15 bases between the two germline ends. Per germline, CDR1 MNHNS and CDR2 SASEGT.